These T cell receptor beta chains were read from a single sample in a study of molecular identifiers for immune sequencing clone quantification. TCRdb fed the PCR reads into MiXCR, producing one record per CDR3 protein. This sample has more than 450,000 distinct CDR3 sequences, with about 26% found just once. Sequenced material: naive CD8+ T cells from blood, with Jurkat cell RNA spiked in. The receptors here all came from a human donor in good health. Some libraries in this study had Jurkat cell RNA spiked in. The conserved cysteine and the conserved F or W are not part of the CDR3 here. Fields, in order: clone size, V gene, J gene, CDR3 protein. Clone size is shown for a subset of rows, as once, few, many or a class of expanded clone.

>once|TRBV4-3|TRBJ2-7
ASSQEGASGSYEQC
>-|TRBV2|TRBJ2-3
ASSEALPAAYGTDTQY
>few|TRBV29-1|TRBJ2-4
SAVRGVENIQY
>-|TRBV5-1|TRBJ1-1
ASSLQGAETEAF
>-|TRBV7-9|TRBJ2-1
ASSLITSYNEQF
>-|TRBV7-9|TRBJ2-7
ASSPTGGGRYEQH
>few|TRBV6-5|TRBJ2-1
ASKRTAYNEQF
>few|TRBV24-1|TRBJ1-5
ATSDAAWQPQH
>-|TRBV20-1|TRBJ1-5
SASEGYLKSNPPQH
>many|TRBV13|TRBJ2-3
ASSPAGTEADTQY
>few|TRBV15|TRBJ2-2
ATSRDRGRTGELF
>-|TRBV7-9|TRBJ1-6
ASSLEFRSTLNSPLH
>-|TRBV2|TRBJ2-7
ASSEIRMSSYEQY
>-|TRBV5-8|TRBJ1-2
ASSLPQDTNYGYT
>-|TRBV20-1|TRBJ2-7
SASGRGARYEQY
>-|TRBV7-9|TRBJ2-2
ASSSTWADNTGELF
>few|TRBV28|TRBJ1-2
ASNHEGASSYGYT
>many|TRBV24-1|TRBJ2-2
ATSDKQVKGTSTGELF
>-|TRBV27|TRBJ2-2
ASSFAGELV
>-|TRBV30|TRBJ2-1
AWSPSPNSQDEQF
>-|TRBV2|TRBJ2-1
ASRPLAGQLHEQF
>few|TRBV19|TRBJ2-1
ASTWGADYNEQF
>few|TRBV6-2/TRBV6-3|TRBJ2-7
ASSIPGGYEQY
>many|TRBV5-4|TRBJ2-7
ATAVKVGGNDEQY
>many|TRBV28|TRBJ2-5
ASSPHHRQEEQETQY
>many|TRBV7-9|TRBJ2-2
ASSLPLAGDTGELF
>-|TRBV20-1|TRBJ2-7
SVEGPYYEQY
>-|TRBV20-1|TRBJ2-3
SARDPGLEKDTRY
>few|TRBV10-3|TRBJ2-5
AISMTGGVGETQY
>-|TRBV13|TRBJ2-5
ASSQVAGAAAQY
>many|TRBV5-6|TRBJ2-3
ASSPPGAATDTQY
>-|TRBV28|TRBJ2-1
ASSFTSRTTEQF
>few|TRBV4-2|TRBJ2-7
ASSQTTGVNYEQY
>many|TRBV7-2|TRBJ2-1
ASSPSPKGLAAYEQF
>-|TRBV6-6|TRBJ2-1
ASNQDNEQF
>-|TRBV10-3|TRBJ2-3
AISEYISPGVTDTQY
>many|TRBV5-6|TRBJ1-5
ASSSKGTLGNQPQH
>-|TRBV11-2|TRBJ2-7
ASSPLPGQALTYEQY
>many|TRBV12-3/TRBV12-4|TRBJ2-1
ASGFGGLQWDEQF
>-|TRBV19|TRBJ2-1
ASSIGASGYNEQF